This is a list of T cell receptor beta chains from one sample in a study of T cells in Graves' hyperthyroidism and ophthalmopathy. TCRdb called the multiplex PCR reads again in MiXCR, with one record for every CDR3 protein. The table lists approximately 100,000 distinct CDR3 sequences, 47% of them singletons. The sample taken for sequencing was blood. The receptor source for this set is a man in his forties or fifties with Graves' hyperthyroidism. Both conserved end residues are part of each CDR3. The D gene is left open where the match is weak. Rows may omit the clone size; those that give it use once, few, many or a size class.

V	size	J	D	CDR3	DNA
TRBV20-1	-	TRBJ2-7	TRBD1	CSATGGQGWYEQYF	TGCAGTGCAACAGGGGGACAGGGATGGTACGAGCAGTACTTC
TRBV20-1	many	TRBJ2-3	TRBD1	CSARGTGLTDTQYF	TGCAGTGCTAGAGGGACAGGACTCACAGATACGCAGTATTTT
TRBV4-1	-	TRBJ2-7	TRBD1	CASSRLSTGVTYEQYF	TGTGCCAGCAGTAGGCTGTCGACAGGGGTGACGTACGAGCAGTACTTC
TRBV2	many	TRBJ1-3	-	CASGQVTFPIYF	TGTGCCAGCGGCCAGGTCACATTTCCCATATATTTT
TRBV6-1	-	TRBJ1-3	-	CATLVGASSGNTIYF	TGTGCCACCCTTGTGGGTGCCAGCTCTGGAAACACCATATATTTT
TRBV7-3	-	TRBJ2-7	TRBD1	CASRAGQGAHEQYF	TGTGCCAGCAGGGCGGGACAGGGGGCCCACGAGCAGTACTTC
TRBV19	once	TRBJ2-3	TRBD2	CASSKITRAGEYRYGQYF	TGTGCCAGTAGCAAGATAACTCGAGCGGGAGAGTACAGATACGGGCAGTATTTT
TRBV3-1	-	TRBJ2-7	-	CASSQDWGSYEQYF	TGTGCCAGCAGCCAAGATTGGGGGTCCTACGAGCAGTACTTC
TRBV6-2/TRBV6-3	-	TRBJ2-6	TRBD1	CASSLHRGRAGANVLTF	TGTGCCAGCAGCCTTCACAGGGGGCGGGCTGGGGCCAACGTCCTGACTTTC
TRBV10-1	-	TRBJ1-1	-	CASSYFHGGTEAFF	TGTGCCAGCAGTTACTTTCACGGGGGAACTGAAGCTTTCTTT
TRBV30	-	TRBJ1-2	-	CAWSVQRYGYTF	TGTGCCTGGAGTGTGCAGAGATATGGCTACACCTTC
TRBV7-6	many	TRBJ2-2	-	CASSLVFTRNTGELFF	TGTGCCAGCAGCTTAGTGTTCACTCGAAACACCGGGGAGCTGTTTTTT
TRBV7-9	many	TRBJ2-5	-	CASSTQRSRETQYF	TGTGCCAGCAGCACCCAGCGGTCGCGAGAGACCCAGTACTTC
TRBV5-1	many	TRBJ1-3	TRBD1	CASSLDPGQGYVLGNTIYF	TGCGCCAGCAGCTTGGACCCGGGACAGGGATATGTGCTCGGAAACACCATATATTTT
TRBV20-1	-	TRBJ2-1	-	CSAKGSYNEQVF	TGCAGTGCTAAGGGGTCCTACAATGAGCAGGTCTTC
TRBV29-1	once	TRBJ2-3	-	CSVSLGIPPDTQYF	TGCAGCGTCAGCTTAGGGATTCCGCCAGATACGCAGTATTTT
TRBV7-9	few	TRBJ2-4	TRBD1	CASSGSPGQGGAAAKNIQYF	TGTGCCAGCAGCGGCTCCCCGGGACAGGGGGGAGCCGCAGCCAAAAACATTCAGTACTTC
TRBV20-1	-	TRBJ2-7	TRBD2	CSAQSGGIGNEQYF	TGCAGTGCTCAAAGCGGGGGGATCGGCAATGAGCAGTACTTC
TRBV2	-	TRBJ2-3	TRBD2	CASSVAIAGYNEQYF	TGTGCCAGCAGTGTCGCCATAGCGGGTTACAATGAGCAGTATTTT
TRBV7-8	-	TRBJ2-1	-	CASSQRSMVPPRNEQFF	TGCGCCAGCAGCCAGAGGAGTATGGTTCCACCCCGCAATGAGCAGTTCTTC
TRBV10-3	many	TRBJ2-3	TRBD2	CAISELAGSTDTQYF	TGTGCCATCAGTGAGTTAGCGGGAAGCACAGATACGCAGTATTTT
TRBV29-1	many	TRBJ2-2	TRBD2	CSVDLAGGDTGELFF	TGCAGCGTTGACCTAGCGGGAGGCGACACCGGGGAGCTGTTTTTT
TRBV6-6	few	TRBJ1-3	TRBD1	CASSRTGEAGNTIYF	TGTGCCAGCAGCCGTACAGGGGAAGCTGGAAACACCATATATTTT
TRBV7-9	many	TRBJ2-2	-	CASSSLGGGTNTGELFF	TGTGCCAGCAGCTCCCTCGGAGGCGGGACTAACACCGGGGAGCTGTTTTTT
TRBV15	many	TRBJ1-1	-	CATSRDHQENTEAFF	TGTGCCACCAGCAGAGATCACCAGGAGAACACTGAAGCTTTCTTT
TRBV30	-	TRBJ1-6	TRBD1	CAWSVLTTGVSPLHF	TGTGCCTGGAGTGTACTGACGACAGGGGTCTCACCCCTCCACTTT
TRBV7-6	once	TRBJ2-1	TRBD2	CASSPLAANTGEQFF	TGTGCCAGCAGCCCGCTAGCGGCGAACACCGGGGAGCAGTTCTTC
TRBV5-5	many	TRBJ2-1	TRBD2	CASIPTSGGANEQFF	TGTGCCAGCATCCCGACTAGCGGGGGGGCAAATGAGCAGTTCTTC
TRBV1	-	TRBJ2-7	-	CTRSQEAGVNYEQYF	TGTACCCGCAGCCAAGAGGCGGGAGTGAACTACGAGCAGTACTTC
TRBV29-1	once	TRBJ2-1	-	CSVGGGLRMGGPYNEQFF	TGCAGCGTTGGTGGGGGGCTGCGCATGGGAGGACCCTACAATGAGCAGTTCTTC
TRBV20-1	many	TRBJ2-4	-	CSAATGRTGYF	TGCAGTGCTGCTACAGGGCGCACGGGGTACTTC
TRBV24-1	many	TRBJ2-7	TRBD2	CATSDSRKTSGPTYEQYF	TGTGCCACCAGTGATTCACGAAAGACTAGCGGGCCGACCTACGAGCAGTACTTC
TRBV24-1	many	TRBJ2-1	TRBD2	CATSDPLAGYSYNEQFF	TGTGCCACCAGCGACCCCTTAGCGGGGTACTCCTACAATGAGCAGTTCTTC
TRBV25-1	-	TRBJ2-1	TRBD2	CASSETTGTSGSNEQFF	TGTGCCAGCAGTGAGACCACCGGGACTAGCGGGAGTAATGAGCAGTTCTTC
TRBV2	many	TRBJ1-1	-	CASGRGREGNTEAFF	TGTGCCAGCGGAAGAGGCAGGGAGGGGAACACTGAAGCTTTCTTT
TRBV25-1	-	TRBJ2-5	-	CASSEGDMQETQYF	TGTGCCAGCAGTGAGGGGGACATGCAAGAGACCCAGTACTTC
TRBV15	once	TRBJ1-4	-	CATSSPAGATNEKLFF	TGTGCCACCAGCAGCCCCGCGGGGGCAACTAATGAAAAACTGTTTTTT
TRBV10-1	once	TRBJ2-3	TRBD2	CASSGGGGGTDTQYF	TGCGCCAGCAGTGGGGGTGGGGGGGGGACAGATACGCAGTATTTT
TRBV19	many	TRBJ2-7	-	CASSIRGLSYEQYF	TGTGCCAGTAGTATTCGGGGCCTCTCCTACGAGCAGTACTTC
TRBV5-8	many	TRBJ1-5	-	CASSLDSNQPQHF	TGTGCCAGCAGCTTGGATAGCAATCAGCCCCAGCATTTT
TRBV6-2/TRBV6-3	many	TRBJ2-7	-	CASSLDAVGDNHEQYF	TGTGCCAGCAGCCTCGATGCGGTGGGAGACAACCACGAGCAGTACTTC
TRBV20-1	many	TRBJ2-7	TRBD2	CSASASTSGSKEQYF	TGCAGTGCCAGTGCCTCGACTAGCGGGAGTAAAGAGCAGTACTTC
TRBV18	-	TRBJ1-2	TRBD1	CARSPPEQQGIYGYTF	TGTGCCCGCTCACCACCCGAGCAACAGGGGATATATGGCTACACCTTC
TRBV14	-	TRBJ2-1	-	CASSPLDVGSYNEQFF	TGTGCCAGCTCACCATTGGACGTAGGTTCCTACAATGAGCAGTTCTTC
TRBV12-3/TRBV12-4	many	TRBJ2-1	-	CASSLLGAADEQFF	TGTGCCAGCAGTTTACTCGGGGCGGCCGATGAGCAGTTCTTC
TRBV30	few	TRBJ2-7	-	CAWSGGMGREQYF	TGTGCCTGGAGTGGCGGGATGGGCCGCGAGCAGTACTTC
TRBV19	many	TRBJ1-5	TRBD1	CASSQDRGDQPQHF	TGTGCCAGTAGCCAGGACAGGGGGGACCAGCCCCAGCATTTT
TRBV7-9	many	TRBJ1-6	-	CASSSQTEYNSPLHF	TGTGCCAGCAGCTCGCAGACAGAATATAATTCACCCCTCCACTTT
TRBV20-1	many	TRBJ1-1	-	CSARKQGGSTEAFF	TGCAGTGCTAGAAAGCAGGGAGGTAGCACTGAAGCTTTCTTT
TRBV10-3	-	TRBJ1-5	-	CAISAGWQPPQHF	TGTGCCATCAGTGCGGGGTGGCAACCGCCCCAGCATTTT
TRBV7-8	-	TRBJ1-6	-	CASSPLTGTTLHF	TGTGCCAGCAGCCCATTAACCGGGACAACCCTCCACTTT
TRBV20-1	many	TRBJ2-1	-	CSARDRGGALPAYNEQFF	TGCAGTGCTAGAGATCGGGGCGGGGCGTTACCCGCCTACAATGAGCAGTTCTTC
TRBV10-2	-	TRBJ1-6	-	CASWSGTEVGSPLHF	TGCGCCAGCTGGTCAGGGACGGAGGTTGGGTCACCCCTCCACTTT
TRBV4-2	-	TRBJ1-3	TRBD1	CASSQERDRGNTIYF	TGTGCCAGCAGCCAAGAAAGGGACAGGGGAAACACCATATATTTT
TRBV2	-	TRBJ2-1	-	CASNHPAWGPDEQFF	TGTGCCAGCAATCACCCGGCTTGGGGCCCAGATGAGCAGTTCTTC
TRBV2	few	TRBJ1-1	TRBD1	CASNSGQGAEAFF	TGTGCCAGCAATTCGGGACAGGGCGCTGAAGCTTTCTTT